Following are 30 T cell receptor beta chains from one sample sequenced in a study of shared clonotypes between healthy human individuals. In the naive CD8 group, cells lacked CD45RO and were positively selected for CCR7, so terminally differentiated effector memory CD45RA+ cells were left out. TCRdb's copy holds only in-frame clones and misses some; the assay was immunoSEQ multiplex PCR. This table holds some 2,100,000 clones, approximately 94% found once. The sample was naive CD8+ T cells from PBMCs. These receptors all come from a man aged 18 to 29 in good health. Some clones in this sample may be carry-over from other donors' samples.

The chain is built from TRBV2 and TRBJ2-1; 7 bases agree with TRBD2. Germline lookup yields CDR1 SNHLY and CDR2 FYNNEI. The trim removed 7 bases at V and 7 bases at J, leaving 7 bases unmatched. This CDR3 comprises 13 residues. The CDR3 spells CASTSGAFNEQFF. DNA for the CDR3: TGTGCCAGCACTAGCGGAGCCTTTAATGAGCAGTTCTTC. The full variable domain, with the rest looked up from reference TRBV2 and TRBJ2-1, is EPEVTQTPSHQVTQMGQEVILRCVPISNHLYFYWYRQILGQKVEFLVSFYNNEISEKSEIFDDQFSVERPDGSNFTLKIRSTKLEDSAMYFCASTSGAFNEQFFGPGTRLTVL.

The rearrangement links TRBV25-1 to TRBJ2-1; 8 nucleotides line up with TRBD2. V shed 8 bases and J 6 bases; nucleotides not matched to a gene: 12. The CDR3 spans 15 residues. Germline V gene lookup returns CDR1 MGHDK and CDR2 SYGVNS. The CDR3 sequence: CASSNERELFNEQFF. As DNA, the CDR3 is TGTGCCAGCTCGAACGAGCGGGAGCTGTTCAATGAGCAGTTCTTC.

On this clone: Other nucleotide sequences from this sample produce the same CDR3. The rearrangement uses TRBV7-9 and TRBJ2-5, with D possibly TRBD2 on 5 matching bases. Trimming shortened V by 1 base and J by 2 bases, and 8 bases separated the two germline ends. Per germline, CDR1 SEHNR and CDR2 FQNEAQ (reference sequence). The CDR3 is 14 amino acids. The CDR3 region has the DNA TGTGCCAGCAGCTTAGTTTCGGGGCAAGAGACCCAGTACTTC. Amino acid sequence: CASSLVSGQETQYF.

In regard to this clone: The same CDR3 is also encoded by other DNA sequences in this sample. The J gene is TRBJ2-5, the V gene TRBV7-8; D is ambiguous. V dropped 3 bases and J dropped 2 bases, with 7 bases sitting between them. The CDR3 sequence is 13 residues long. Per the germline V gene, CDR1 is SGHVS and CDR2 is FQNEAQ. This CDR3 is CASSLGPQETQYF. Written as DNA, the CDR3 is TGTGCCAGCAGCTTGGGCCCTCAAGAGACCCAGTACTTC.

This chain connects TRBV19 to TRBJ2-7; 9 bases line up with TRBD2. The germline gives CDR1 LNHDA, CDR2 SQIVND (reference sequence). The CDR3 has 15 residues. J gave up 0 bases and V 6 bases, and 6 bases lay outside the gene matches. In nucleotides, the CDR3 is TGTGCCAGTAGGCAGAGGACTAGCGCCTCCTACGAGCAGTACTTC. This sequence encodes CASRQRTSASYEQYF.

The chain links TRBV11-3 to TRBJ2-1; no firm D call. Trimming cost V 2 bases and J 4 bases, with 6 bases left between them. CDR1 is SGHNT and CDR2 is YENEEA in the germline V gene. This CDR3 region has 13 residues. In DNA, the CDR3 is TGTGCCAGCAGCTTACGCAGTTACAATGAGCAGTTCTTC. Its protein is CASSLRSYNEQFF.

The rearrangement links TRBV7-9 to TRBJ2-5; 7 bases line up with TRBD2. The CDR3 is 14 residues long. V gave up 5 bases and J gave up 5 bases; unmatched junction bases: 8. Per germline, CDR1 SEHNR and CDR2 FQNEAQ (reference sequence). The CDR3 reads CASSPRRGVETQYF. The CDR3 DNA reads as TGTGCCAGCAGCCCCAGACGGGGGGTGGAGACCCAGTACTTC. Full variable domain (outside the CDR3, taken from reference TRBV7-9 and TRBJ2-5): DTGVSQNPRHKITKRGQNVTFRCDPISEHNRLYWYRQTLGQGPEFLTYFQNEAQLEKSRLLSDRFSAERPKGSFSTLEIQRTEQGDSAMYLCASSPRRGVETQYFGPGTRLLVL.

This chain's CDR3 is CASSDPALSYEQYF. The CDR3 nucleotides read TGTGCCAGCAGTGACCCCGCACTCTCCTACGAGCAGTACTTC. V usage is TRBV6-1 and J usage is TRBJ2-7; D gene ambiguous. CDR1 is MNHNS and CDR2 is SASEGT in the germline V gene. The V end was cut by 3 bases, the J end by 0 bases, with 9 bases between. CDR3 length equals 14 residues.

V and J are TRBV29-1 and TRBJ2-3; TRBD2 aligns across 7 bases. CDR3 length: 15 residues. After removal of 5 bases from V and 5 bases from J, the junction contained 13 bases not matched to a gene. CDR1 SQVTM and CDR2 ANQGSEA come from the germline V gene. CDR3 sequence (DNA): TGCAGCGTTCCCATCCTAGCGGCAATTGGAGATACGCAGTATTTT. Translating it yields CSVPILAAIGDTQYF.

This chain uses TRBV5-6 with TRBJ2-2; D is unresolved. This CDR3 region has 16 residues. CDR1 and CDR2 from the germline V gene are SGHDT and YYEEEE. The V end was cut by 2 bases, the J end by 0 bases, with 11 bases between. The CDR3, as DNA: TGTGCCAGCAGCTTTGTAGGCCCACCGAACACCGGGGAGCTGTTTTTT. Translated: CASSFVGPPNTGELFF.

This clone was recorded once. The V and J genes are TRBV11-2 and TRBJ2-1, with D maybe TRBD1 (5 bases). In germline, CDR1 is SGHAT, CDR2 FQNNGV. This CDR3 has 16 residues. Trimming stripped 4 bases from V and 10 bases from J, with 23 bases between. Here the CDR3 reads CASSSRHDSFPLEQFF. DNA for the CDR3: TGTGCCAGCAGCTCCAGACACGACAGTTTCCCCCTCGAGCAGTTCTTC.

The genes are TRBV7-6 and TRBJ2-3, with 10 bases aligning to TRBD2. This CDR3 has 17 residues. The V segment lost 4 bases and the J segment 3 bases; nucleotides outside the gene matches: 10. Germline values: CDR1 SGHVS, CDR2 FNYEAQ. This CDR3 is CASSSREGLAETDTQYF. Here the CDR3 DNA reads TGTGCCAGCAGCTCCCGGGAAGGACTAGCGGAGACAGATACGCAGTATTTT.

The chain couples TRBV4-1 to TRBJ2-2; 11 positions agree with TRBD2. Germline values: CDR1 MGHRA, CDR2 YSYEKL. Unmatched junction bases numbered 6, after V lost 0 bases and J lost 0 bases. This CDR3 comprises 19 residues. As DNA, the CDR3 is TGCGCCAGCAGCCAAGATATGATAGCGGGAGGGTCGAACACCGGGGAGCTGTTTTTT. Its translation is CASSQDMIAGGSNTGELFF.

The V call is TRBV6-6, the J call TRBJ1-5; a weak D match, TRBD1 (5 bases). With 2 bases removed from V and 9 bases from J, the gap between germline ends came to 20 bases. Germline V gives CDR1 MNHNY, CDR2 SVGAGI (reference sequence). This CDR3 has 16 amino acids. The CDR3 reads CASSYARGFDGGPQHF. The CDR3 nucleotides are TGTGCCAGCAGTTACGCCCGTGGGTTCGACGGGGGGCCCCAGCATTTT.

This clone appeared a single time. The chain links TRBV28 to TRBJ1-1; 10 nucleotides agree with TRBD1. CDR1 MDHEN and CDR2 SYDVKM come from the germline V gene. The CDR3 is 17 amino acids. With 7 bases clipped from V and 4 bases from J, the junction kept 15 bases outside the gene matches. CDR3: CASTPVGTGVVGTEAFF. The CDR3 DNA reads as TGTGCCAGCACCCCGGTCGGGACAGGGGTAGTTGGCACTGAAGCTTTCTTT.

The CDR3 nucleotides are TGTGCCAGCAGCCCCCATCGGCGGGTGGGAGAGACCCAGTACTTC. Translated, it gives CASSPHRRVGETQYF. The chain links TRBV13 to TRBJ2-5; D may be TRBD2 (5 bases). This CDR3 comprises 15 residues. Trimming removed 5 bases at V and 4 bases at J, with 17 bases between. CDR1 and CDR2 (germline): PRHDT, FYEKMQ (reference sequence).

The rearrangement joins TRBV6-1 to TRBJ1-2; D uncertain. The CDR3 is made up of 13 amino acids. Per the germline V gene, CDR1 is MNHNS and CDR2 is SASEGT. V lost 6 bases and J 0 bases, leaving 8 bases between the germline ends. This CDR3 is CASRSTANYGYTF. The CDR3 DNA is TGTGCCAGCAGGTCTACAGCTAACTATGGCTACACCTTC.

The J gene is TRBJ2-7, the V gene TRBV7-2; D is unresolved. Germline assignment: CDR1 SGHTA and CDR2 FQGNSA. Trimming removed 7 bases from V and 0 bases from J, with 16 bases in between. The CDR3 runs to 15 residues. The CDR3, as DNA: TGTGCCAGCACCCTAGGGCTTTCAAGCTCCTACGAGCAGTACTTC. Translating gives CASTLGLSSSYEQYF.

J is TRBJ2-5 and V is TRBV1. TRBV1 is a known pseudogene. CDR3 size: 10 residues. CDR3 bases: TGCACCAGCAGCCGGGAGACCCAGTACTTC. As protein: CTSSRETQYF.

The rearrangement uses TRBV9 and TRBJ2-7, with D possibly called TRBD1 or TRBD2 (5 bases each). V lost 0 bases, J lost 6 bases, and 13 bases lay in between. The germline V gene encodes CDR1 SGDLS and CDR2 YYNGEE. The CDR3 spans 14 residues. Here the CDR3 reads CASSVGDAGAEQYF. The DNA for the CDR3 is TGTGCCAGCAGCGTAGGGGACGCCGGGGCCGAGCAGTACTTC.

The chain links TRBV6-5 to TRBJ1-3; 8 bases align to TRBD1. Germline V lookup: CDR1 MNHEY, CDR2 SVGAGI. CDR3 length: 14 amino acids. Trimming cost V 5 bases and J 4 bases; bases outside gene matches: 4. CDR3 bases: TGTGCCAGCAGTCCAGGGGGCGAAGGAAACACCATATATTTT. It codes for CASSPGGEGNTIYF.

The chain couples TRBV27 to TRBJ2-2; 10 bases match TRBD2. V lost 2 bases and J lost 7; bases outside the gene matches: 7. The germline V gene has CDR1 MNHEY and CDR2 SMNVEV (reference sequence). The CDR3 has 16 residues. The CDR3: CASSLRLAGVHGELFF. CDR3 DNA: TGTGCCAGCAGTTTAAGGCTAGCGGGAGTCCACGGGGAGCTGTTTTTT.

The chain employs TRBV28 and TRBJ2-7, with 9 bases that match TRBD1. V shed 10 bases and J 3 bases; nucleotides not matched to a gene: 10. The CDR3 totals 14 residues. Germline V gene data show CDR1 as MDHEN and CDR2 as SYDVKM. CDR3 DNA: TGTGCCACCTTATCCAACAGGGGGCTCTACGAGCAGTACTTC. It codes for CATLSNRGLYEQYF.

The chain has TRBV19 and TRBJ2-1, with D perhaps assigned TRBD1 or TRBD2 (5 bases each). Germline loops: CDR1 LNHDA, CDR2 SQIVND (reference sequence). This CDR3 is built from 14 residues. With 7 bases removed from V and 7 bases from J, the gap between germline ends came to 17 bases. The CDR3 nucleotides read TGTGCCAGTATACGGGACCCTGGTAAGAATGAGCAGTTCTTC. Amino acids: CASIRDPGKNEQFF.

The chain uses TRBV28 and TRBJ1-1; 8 bases line up with TRBD1. Trimming took 6 bases from V and 10 from J; bases not matched to a gene: 16. The germline gives CDR1 MDHEN, CDR2 SYDVKM. This CDR3 comprises 15 residues. In DNA form, the CDR3 reads TGTGCCAGCAGCACCAAAACAGGGGGGAGATTTAGAGCTTTCTTT. It yields the protein CASSTKTGGRFRAFF.

This clone was seen more than once but under ten times. In the same sample, other DNA sequences code for this CDR3. The rearrangement uses TRBV7-6 and TRBJ2-7; D call uncertain. The V gene lost 4 bases and the J gene lost 1 base, with 5 bases spanning the gap. Per the germline V gene, CDR1 is SGHVS and CDR2 is FNYEAQ. This CDR3 is 12 amino acids long. CDR3: CASSSSSYEQYF. CDR3 DNA sequence: TGTGCCAGCAGCTCATCGTCCTACGAGCAGTACTTC.

The rearrangement uses TRBV11-2 and TRBJ2-3; D gene uncertain. The germline V and J ends were trimmed by 5 bases and 0 bases, with 12 bases remaining between them. The CDR3 length is 15 residues. CDR1 and CDR2 from the germline V gene are SGHAT and FQNNGV. The chain's CDR3 is CASSLVSTSTDTQYF. CDR3 nucleotides: TGTGCCAGCAGCCTGGTATCTACTAGCACAGATACGCAGTATTTT.

The rearrangement uses TRBV28 and TRBJ2-3; TRBD2 matches at 7 bases. J gave up 5 bases and V 4 bases, and 6 bases lay outside the gene matches. The CDR3 runs 14 residues. The germline CDR1 and CDR2 sequences are MDHEN and SYDVKM. This chain's CDR3 is CASSWTSRLDTQYF. The CDR3 nucleotides read TGTGCCAGCAGTTGGACTAGTCGGTTAGATACGCAGTATTTT.

This CDR3 is CASGLLLGRGAGELFF. As DNA, the CDR3 is TGTGCTAGTGGTTTGTTGTTGGGCAGGGGGGCCGGGGAGCTGTTTTTT. J is TRBJ2-2 and V is TRBV12-5; tentatively, D is TRBD1 (7 bases). V dropped 2 bases and J dropped 6 bases, with 16 bases sitting between them. CDR3 length equals 16 residues. CDR1 and CDR2 (germline): LGHNT, FRNRAP.

There are a few counts of this clone. The genes are TRBV10-2 and TRBJ1-5; D perhaps matches TRBD1 (5 bases). The germline gives CDR1 WSHSY, CDR2 SAAADI. Deletions cut 6 bases from V and 3 bases from J, with 9 bases between. This CDR3 region has 13 residues. The CDR3 protein is CASRGGVNQPQHF. The CDR3 DNA sequence: TGCGCCAGCAGGGGAGGGGTCAATCAGCCCCAGCATTTT.